These 5 T cell receptor beta chains share one sample of origin, sequenced in a study of OX40 agonist ivuxolimab in advanced cancers. Only in-frame clones appear in the TCRdb table, and some are missing; sequencing was by immunoSEQ multiplex PCR. The table has 100,000 or so clones, about 90% seen once. This sample comprised CD4+ or CD8+ T cells sorted from blood, obtained in a trial of the OX40 agonist ivuxolimab. These receptors were collected from an adult with an advanced solid tumor such as melanoma, head and neck, liver or kidney cancer.

The chain couples TRBV4-2 to TRBJ1-2; perhaps TRBD1 as D (6 bases). V lost 1 base to trimming and J lost 2 bases, with 26 bases between them. From germline, CDR1 is LGHNA and CDR2 YNFKEQ. The CDR3 covers 20 residues. CDR3 amino acids: CASSQAGDTRGRGENYGYTF. CDR3 nucleotide sequence: TGTGCCAGCAGCCAAGCGGGCGACACCCGAGGGAGGGGGGAAAACTATGGCTACACCTTC.

The chain uses TRBV2 and TRBJ1-1, with TRBD1 as a possible D gene (5 bases). Germline CDR1 is SNHLY and CDR2 is FYNNEI. The CDR3 has 14 residues. V lost 7 bases and J 6 bases, leaving 18 bases between the germline ends. The DNA of the CDR3 is TGTGCCAGCATCCTCTGGGGAGGAGGGGCTGAAGCTTTCTTT. Translating it yields CASILWGGGAEAFF.

V and J are TRBV29-1 and TRBJ2-3; D call uncertain. The CDR3 covers 14 residues. CDR1 is SQVTM and CDR2 is ANQGSEA in the germline V gene. Trimming took 1 base from V and 4 from J, leaving 12 bases between them. The CDR3 region is CSVEAGWIADTQYF. The CDR3 DNA follows: TGCAGCGTTGAAGCAGGATGGATCGCAGATACGCAGTATTTT.

V is TRBV4-2 and J is TRBJ1-2; D uncertain. This CDR3 has 16 residues. V lost 0 bases and J lost 8, with 19 bases in between. Germline V lookup: CDR1 LGHNA, CDR2 YNFKEQ. CDR3 sequence reads: CASSQDEIGVVGGYTF. CDR3 nucleotides: TGTGCCAGCAGCCAAGATGAGATTGGGGTCGTTGGAGGCTACACCTTC.

This chain links TRBV6-5 with TRBJ2-5, with a weak D call TRBD1 (7 bases). Germline V lookup: CDR1 MNHEY, CDR2 SVGAGI. V lost 6 bases and J lost 5, with 19 bases in between. The CDR3 length is 15 residues. The CDR3 DNA reads as TGTGCCAGCAGAACCACAGGGGCGGGGTTGGAGACCCAGTACTTC. Its protein product is CASRTTGAGLETQYF.